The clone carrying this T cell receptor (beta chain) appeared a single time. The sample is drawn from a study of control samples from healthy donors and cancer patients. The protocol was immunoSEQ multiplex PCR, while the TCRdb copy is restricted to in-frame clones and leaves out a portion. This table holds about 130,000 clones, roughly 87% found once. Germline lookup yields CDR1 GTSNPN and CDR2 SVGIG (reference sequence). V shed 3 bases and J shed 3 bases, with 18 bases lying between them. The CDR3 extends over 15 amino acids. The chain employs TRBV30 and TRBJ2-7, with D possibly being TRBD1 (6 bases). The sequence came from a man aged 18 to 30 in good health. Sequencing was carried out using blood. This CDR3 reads CAWSDGAGASYEQYF. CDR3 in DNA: TGTGCCTGGAGCGATGGGGCAGGGGCGAGCTACGAGCAGTACTTC.